This T cell receptor beta chain was identified in a study of patients and donors after allogeneic stem cell transplantation. Per germline, CDR1 SGHTA and CDR2 FQGTGA. Unmatched junction bases numbered 7, after V lost 6 bases and J lost 5 bases. The CDR3 totals 16 residues. TCRdb reprocessed the RT-PCR reads with MiXCR, giving one entry per CDR3 protein. The sample lists about 40,000 distinct CDR3 sequences; around a third were seen once. This TCR was sampled from a human donor who was either an allogeneic HSCT recipient or a stem cell or donor lymphocyte infusion donor (not recorded which). It is not recorded whose cells these are; they may come from a transplant donor. The specimen sequenced was blood, either unsorted or a sorted T cell fraction (not recorded which). The chain employs TRBV7-3 and TRBJ2-2; TRBD2 aligns across 12 bases. The CDR3 loop reads CASRTSGSDFTGELFF. The CDR3 DNA reads as TGTGCCAGCAGGACTAGCGGGAGTGATTTTACCGGGGAGCTGTTTTTT. Variable domain in full (rest from reference TRBV7-3 and TRBJ2-2): GAGVSQTPSNKVTEKGKYVELRCDPISGHTALYWYRQSLGQGPEFLIYFQGTGAADDSGLPNDRFFAVRPEGSVSTLKIQRTERGDSAVYLCASRTSGSDFTGELFFGEGSRLTVL.